Listed below are T cell receptor beta chains from one sample, sequenced in a study of T cell changes during pregnancy in multiple sclerosis. Clones were sequenced by immunoSEQ multiplex PCR, and TCRdb holds only the in-frame ones, with some missing. The table includes some 40,000 clones, 94% detected once. The sample consisted of CD4+ T cells from peripheral blood mononuclear cells, taken after pregnancy. The source is a female donor with multiple sclerosis, enrolled in a pregnancy study. CDR3s include the opening cysteine and the closing phenylalanine or tryptophan. Fields, in order: CDR3 protein, CDR3 DNA, clone size, D gene, V gene, J gene. A D gene is named only where the DNA matches it firmly. A row's size may be missing; if present it is once, few, many or a size class.

CDR3: CASSLWDRGIMNTEAFF; DNA: TGTGCCAGCAGCTTATGGGACAGGGGGATTATGAACACTGAAGCTTTCTTT; size: NA; D: TRBD1; V: TRBV7-8; J: TRBJ1-1
CDR3: CASSPGGQGYNSPLHF; DNA: TGTGCCAGCAGCCCTGGGGGACAGGGGTATAATTCACCCCTCCACTTT; size: few; D: TRBD1; V: TRBV5-4; J: TRBJ1-6
CDR3: CSVDVDRGTDTQYF; DNA: TGCAGCGTTGATGTAGACCGGGGCACAGATACGCAGTATTTT; size: NA; D: NA; V: TRBV29-1; J: TRBJ2-3
CDR3: CASNFDRGSDGYTF; DNA: TGTGCCAGCAACTTCGACAGGGGGTCCGATGGCTACACCTTC; size: NA; D: TRBD1; V: TRBV2; J: TRBJ1-2
CDR3: CASSQRGEQYF; DNA: TGTGCCAGCAGCCAACGGGGGGAGCAGTACTTC; size: NA; D: NA; V: TRBV14; J: TRBJ2-7
CDR3: CASSFGIREQFF; DNA: TGCGCCAGCAGCTTCGGGATCCGTGAGCAGTTCTTC; size: NA; D: NA; V: TRBV5-1; J: TRBJ2-1
CDR3: CASSPTRGVYNEQFF; DNA: TGTGCCAGCAGCCCCACCAGAGGAGTCTACAATGAGCAGTTCTTC; size: NA; D: NA; V: TRBV7-3; J: TRBJ2-1
CDR3: CASSLLAGANVLTF; DNA: TGTGCCAGCAGTTTACTTGCTGGGGCCAACGTCCTGACTTTC; size: NA; D: NA; V: TRBV27; J: TRBJ2-6
CDR3: CASSLVGADTQYF; DNA: TGTGCCAGCAGCTTAGTAGGAGCAGATACGCAGTATTTT; size: NA; D: NA; V: TRBV11-2; J: TRBJ2-3
CDR3: CASTLSAGELFF; DNA: TGTGCCAGCACACTTTCGGCCGGGGAGCTGTTTTTT; size: NA; D: NA; V: TRBV6-1; J: TRBJ2-2
CDR3: CASSWEVGGNEKLFF; DNA: TGTGCCAGCAGCTGGGAAGTGGGGGGGAATGAAAAACTGTTTTTT; size: NA; D: NA; V: TRBV5-6; J: TRBJ1-4
CDR3: CASSGLTGPESPLHF; DNA: TGTGCCAGCAGTGGATTGACAGGGCCGGAATCACCCCTCCACTTT; size: NA; D: TRBD1; V: TRBV2; J: TRBJ1-6
CDR3: CASSMGLANNEQFF; DNA: TGTGCCAGTAGTATGGGACTAGCGAACAATGAGCAGTTCTTC; size: NA; D: TRBD2; V: TRBV19; J: TRBJ2-1
CDR3: CASSFREGGAPETQYF; DNA: TGTGCCAGCAGCTTTAGAGAGGGAGGGGCCCCAGAGACCCAGTACTTC; size: once; D: TRBD2; V: TRBV9; J: TRBJ2-5
CDR3: CASSPQNTGSQYF; DNA: TGTGCCAGCAGCCCCCAAAATACCGGGTCGCAATATTTT; size: NA; D: NA; V: TRBV21-1; J: TRBJ2-3
CDR3: CASSLAGGPGYTF; DNA: TGTGCCAGCAGCTTAGCCGGGGGTCCGGGCTACACCTTC; size: NA; D: NA; V: TRBV7-8; J: TRBJ1-2
CDR3: CASSEVPSMTGELFF; DNA: TGTGCCAGCAGTGAAGTACCGTCTATGACCGGGGAGCTGTTTTTT; size: NA; D: NA; V: TRBV6-1; J: TRBJ2-2
CDR3: CASRQGPTTASPLHF; DNA: TGTGCCAGCAGACAGGGCCCAACGACCGCTTCACCCCTCCACTTT; size: NA; D: NA; V: TRBV21-1; J: TRBJ1-6
CDR3: CASSLGTGNQPQHF; DNA: TGCGCCAGCAGCTTGGGGACAGGGAATCAGCCCCAGCATTTT; size: NA; D: TRBD1; V: TRBV5-1; J: TRBJ1-5
CDR3: CATLGGTSNSPLHF; DNA: TGTGCCACTCTTGGGGGGACCTCAAATTCACCCCTCCACTTT; size: NA; D: NA; V: TRBV10-3; J: TRBJ1-6
CDR3: CASSQAGSDRGDGYTF; DNA: TGTGCCAGCAGCCAAGCGGGATCGGACAGGGGGGATGGCTACACCTTC; size: NA; D: TRBD1; V: TRBV14; J: TRBJ1-2
CDR3: CASSSNRFPGYTF; DNA: TGTGCCAGCAGCTCCAACAGATTTCCCGGCTACACCTTC; size: NA; D: NA; V: TRBV11-2; J: TRBJ1-2
CDR3: CASSLEGFRTVEAFF; DNA: TGCGCCAGCAGCTTGGAAGGTTTCCGGACAGTTGAAGCTTTCTTT; size: once; D: NA; V: TRBV5-1; J: TRBJ1-1
CDR3: CSVTYQGAIAEAFF; DNA: TGCAGCGTTACTTATCAGGGGGCGATCGCTGAAGCTTTCTTT; size: NA; D: TRBD1; V: TRBV29-1; J: TRBJ1-1
CDR3: CASSLAAYNEQFF; DNA: TGTGCCAGCAGCTTAGCGGCCTACAATGAGCAGTTCTTC; size: NA; D: NA; V: TRBV11-3; J: TRBJ2-1
CDR3: CASWIGPGVDYEQYF; DNA: TGCGCCAGCTGGATCGGGCCAGGGGTCGACTACGAGCAGTACTTC; size: NA; D: NA; V: TRBV5-1; J: TRBJ2-7
CDR3: CASSLSVPGRVEAFF; DNA: TGTGCCAGCAGTTTATCGGTGCCAGGTAGAGTTGAAGCTTTCTTT; size: NA; D: NA; V: TRBV28; J: TRBJ1-1
CDR3: CASSPLGTGEHEQYF; DNA: TGTGCCAGCAGCCCGCTAGGGACAGGGGAACACGAGCAGTACTTC; size: NA; D: TRBD1; V: TRBV13; J: TRBJ2-7
CDR3: CSVGVGDSNQPQHF; DNA: TGCAGCGTTGGAGTGGGAGATAGCAATCAGCCCCAGCATTTT; size: NA; D: NA; V: TRBV29-1; J: TRBJ1-5
CDR3: CASSLLRQETQYF; DNA: TGTGCCAGCAGCTTACTTAGACAAGAGACCCAGTACTTC; size: NA; D: NA; V: TRBV11-2; J: TRBJ2-5
CDR3: CASSRRGNGYTF; DNA: TGTGCCAGCAGTCGTCGCGGGAATGGCTACACCTTC; size: once; D: NA; V: TRBV2; J: TRBJ1-2
CDR3: CASRQVGLSTDTQYF; DNA: TGTGCCAGCAGACAGGTCGGACTAAGCACAGATACGCAGTATTTT; size: NA; D: NA; V: TRBV9; J: TRBJ2-3
CDR3: CASSEPGSYNEQFF; DNA: TGTGCCAGCAGTGAACCCGGGTCCTACAATGAGCAGTTCTTC; size: NA; D: NA; V: TRBV6-1; J: TRBJ2-1
CDR3: CASSQDRGNQPQHF; DNA: TGTGCCAGCAGCCAAGACAGGGGTAATCAGCCCCAGCATTTT; size: NA; D: NA; V: TRBV4-2; J: TRBJ1-5
CDR3: CASSKVGGGPYNEQFF; DNA: TGTGCCAGTAGTAAGGTCGGCGGGGGACCCTACAATGAGCAGTTCTTC; size: NA; D: TRBD2; V: TRBV19; J: TRBJ2-1
CDR3: CASNDQGARNQPQHF; DNA: TGTGCCAGTAACGATCAGGGGGCGAGGAATCAGCCCCAGCATTTT; size: NA; D: TRBD1; V: TRBV19; J: TRBJ1-5
CDR3: CASSFTGDTEAFF; DNA: TGTGCCAGCAGCTTCACAGGGGACACTGAAGCTTTCTTT; size: NA; D: TRBD1; V: TRBV7-9; J: TRBJ1-1
CDR3: CASSEGERDTQYF; DNA: TGTGCCAGCAGTGAAGGAGAGAGAGATACGCAGTATTTT; size: once; D: NA; V: TRBV6-4; J: TRBJ2-3
CDR3: CASSVGTGWNQPQHF; DNA: TGTGCCAGCAGCGTAGGGACAGGGTGGAATCAGCCCCAGCATTTT; size: NA; D: TRBD1; V: TRBV9; J: TRBJ1-5
CDR3: CASSLVQGGNYEQYF; DNA: TGCGCCAGCAGCTTGGTACAGGGTGGGAACTACGAGCAGTACTTC; size: NA; D: NA; V: TRBV5-1; J: TRBJ2-7
CDR3: CASSLTGGEKLFF; DNA: TGTGCCAGCAGCTTGACGGGGGGTGAAAAACTGTTTTTT; size: NA; D: NA; V: TRBV5-8; J: TRBJ1-4
CDR3: CASSLGGGSQPEQFF; DNA: TGTGCCAGCAGCTTAGGGGGAGGGTCTCAACCCGAGCAGTTCTTC; size: once; D: TRBD2; V: TRBV7-3; J: TRBJ2-1
CDR3: CASSYTGQPNTEAFF; DNA: TGTGCCAGCAGTTATACCGGACAGCCGAACACTGAAGCTTTCTTT; size: NA; D: NA; V: TRBV6-6; J: TRBJ1-1
CDR3: CASSLDRDNSPLHF; DNA: TGTGCCAGCAGCTTAGACAGGGATAATTCACCCCTCCACTTT; size: NA; D: NA; V: TRBV11-1; J: TRBJ1-6
CDR3: CASSYLRTPSTELFF; DNA: TGTGCCAGCAGTTACTTAAGAACCCCCTCTACGGAACTGTTTTTT; size: once; D: NA; V: TRBV6-6; J: TRBJ1-4
CDR3: CASSLSQGGVNTEAFF; DNA: TGCGCCAGCAGCTTGTCCCAGGGAGGGGTCAACACTGAAGCTTTCTTT; size: NA; D: NA; V: TRBV5-1; J: TRBJ1-1
CDR3: CASSVGSGGGNQPQHF; DNA: TGTGCCAGCAGCGTCGGGTCTGGGGGCGGCAATCAGCCCCAGCATTTT; size: once; D: NA; V: TRBV9; J: TRBJ1-5
CDR3: CASSGRTANGGGYTF; DNA: TGTGCCAGCAGCGGTCGGACCGCGAACGGGGGTGGCTACACCTTC; size: NA; D: NA; V: TRBV9; J: TRBJ1-2
CDR3: CASSPSTGEIDTSGYTF; DNA: TGTGCCAGCAGCCCTTCGACAGGGGAGATTGATACATCGGGCTACACCTTC; size: NA; D: NA; V: TRBV21-1; J: TRBJ1-2
CDR3: CASSQDGGSSHNEQFF; DNA: TGTGCCAGCAGCCAAGACGGCGGGTCCTCTCACAATGAGCAGTTCTTC; size: NA; D: NA; V: TRBV14; J: TRBJ2-1
CDR3: CASSPSVRGTGELFF; DNA: TGTGCCAGCAGCCCCTCGGTAAGGGGCACCGGGGAGCTGTTTTTT; size: NA; D: NA; V: TRBV7-3; J: TRBJ2-2
CDR3: CASTTLPATNTGELFF; DNA: TGTGCCAGTACCACCCTCCCAGCGACGAACACCGGGGAGCTGTTTTTT; size: NA; D: NA; V: TRBV19; J: TRBJ2-2
CDR3: CASSSDRMNTEAFF; DNA: TGTGCCAGCAGCTCGGACAGGATGAACACTGAAGCTTTCTTT; size: NA; D: TRBD1; V: TRBV5-4; J: TRBJ1-1
CDR3: CASAGDSGELFF; DNA: TGTGCCAGCGCGGGGGATTCCGGGGAGCTGTTTTTT; size: NA; D: TRBD2; V: TRBV18; J: TRBJ2-2
CDR3: CASSLTIAGGYSYNEQFF; DNA: TGTGCCAGCAGTTTAACGATAGCGGGGGGCTATTCCTACAATGAGCAGTTCTTC; size: NA; D: TRBD2; V: TRBV27; J: TRBJ2-1
CDR3: CATSDRGHRDTQYF; DNA: TGTGCCACCTCAGACAGGGGGCATAGGGATACGCAGTATTTT; size: NA; D: TRBD1; V: TRBV19; J: TRBJ2-3
CDR3: CASSATGTGVLGNTIYF; DNA: TGTGCCAGCAGCGCAACCGGGACAGGGGTCCTCGGAAACACCATATATTTT; size: NA; D: TRBD1; V: TRBV9; J: TRBJ1-3